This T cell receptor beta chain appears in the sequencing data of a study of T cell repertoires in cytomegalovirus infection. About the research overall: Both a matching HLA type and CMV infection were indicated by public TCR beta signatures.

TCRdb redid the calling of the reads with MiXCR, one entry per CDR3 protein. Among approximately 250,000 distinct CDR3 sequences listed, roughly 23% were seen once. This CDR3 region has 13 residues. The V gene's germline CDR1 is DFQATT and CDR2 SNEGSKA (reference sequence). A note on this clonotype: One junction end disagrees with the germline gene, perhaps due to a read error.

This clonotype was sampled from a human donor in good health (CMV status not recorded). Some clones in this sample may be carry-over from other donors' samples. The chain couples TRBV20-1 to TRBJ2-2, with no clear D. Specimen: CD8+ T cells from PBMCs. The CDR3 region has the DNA TGCAGTGCTCGAGACTTGGGGACCGGGGAGCTGTTTTTT. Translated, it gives CSARDLGTGELFF.